The T cell receptor (beta chain) under discussion was sequenced for a study of blood T cells in healthy people across ages. The CDR3 runs 12 residues. The J segment lost 15 bases and the V segment lost 6 bases, leaving 9 bases of the junction unmatched. Details on this clonotype: Antigen unknown.

The authors ran a second PCR of 7 to 11 cycles using a sample-barcoded 5' primer and a J-beta primer mix. TCRdb called the 5' RACE reads again in MiXCR, with one record for every CDR3 protein. This table holds 1.5 million to 1.8 million distinct CDR3 sequences, 35% to 45% found once. Study-level findings and limits: Any changes in expanded clonotypes were possibly confounded, as donor CMV status remained unknown. Diversity was estimated from one million T cells, and these estimates were considered underestimates.

Every sample yielded at least 6 million isolated PBMCs. The source is a woman between 18 and 30 years old in good health. Sequenced input: blood. The rearrangement joins TRBV12-3 or TRBV12-4 to TRBJ2-1; 9 positions match TRBD2. The CDR3 is CASSVSGGRAFF. The CDR3 bases are TGTGCCAGCAGCGTTAGCGGGGGCCGTGCGTTCTTC.